The rows below give T cell receptor beta chains drawn from one sample of a study of T cell repertoires in cytomegalovirus infection. TCRdb reprocessed the reads with MiXCR, giving one entry per CDR3 protein. The data contain roughly 860,000 distinct CDR3 sequences, 32% of them singletons. No antigen has been identified for these receptors. The sample here was cultured CD8+ T cells from PBMCs, taken from culture after CMV antigen stimulation. These receptors were collected from a human donor in good health (CMV status not recorded). Some clones in this sample may be carry-over from other donors' samples. Both conserved end residues are trimmed from each CDR3. Each record gives: V gene, CDR3 length, J gene, CDR3 protein.

V gene: TRBV4-1
CDR3 length: 12
J gene: TRBJ1-4
CDR3 protein: VSSHGTGGEKLF

V gene: TRBV27
CDR3 length: 12
J gene: TRBJ1-2
CDR3 protein: ASRLGGTLGGYT

V gene: TRBV7-6
CDR3 length: 14
J gene: TRBJ2-7
CDR3 protein: ASSSSGVKPSYEQY

V gene: TRBV6-1
CDR3 length: 15
J gene: TRBJ1-5
CDR3 protein: ASSEVLGQGAGQPQH

V gene: TRBV6-2/TRBV6-3
CDR3 length: 11
J gene: TRBJ2-1
CDR3 protein: ASSSYSYNEQF

V gene: TRBV10-2
CDR3 length: 13
J gene: TRBJ1-1
CDR3 protein: ASSVSRGPNTEAF

V gene: TRBV6-2/TRBV6-3
CDR3 length: 16
J gene: TRBJ1-5
CDR3 protein: ASSYSAYQDSINQPQH

V gene: TRBV7-8
CDR3 length: 13
J gene: TRBJ1-2
CDR3 protein: ASSLGDGDNYGYT

V gene: TRBV7-7
CDR3 length: 13
J gene: TRBJ2-3
CDR3 protein: ASSIRDRAEDTQY

V gene: TRBV27
CDR3 length: 12
J gene: TRBJ1-5
CDR3 protein: ASSWGTSNQPQH

V gene: TRBV27
CDR3 length: 14
J gene: TRBJ1-6
CDR3 protein: ASRITPGHLNSPLH

V gene: TRBV5-6
CDR3 length: 12
J gene: TRBJ1-5
CDR3 protein: ASSFRTGHQPQH

V gene: TRBV27
CDR3 length: 10
J gene: TRBJ1-2
CDR3 protein: ASYRPSDGYT

V gene: TRBV2
CDR3 length: 13
J gene: TRBJ2-1
CDR3 protein: ASTSDRGSYNEQF

V gene: TRBV9
CDR3 length: 12
J gene: TRBJ2-1
CDR3 protein: ASSVDRGHNEQF

V gene: TRBV25-1
CDR3 length: 12
J gene: TRBJ2-1
CDR3 protein: ASSGRTRDNEQF

V gene: TRBV7-6
CDR3 length: 14
J gene: TRBJ2-2
CDR3 protein: ASSPFIVGHTGELF

V gene: TRBV12-3/TRBV12-4
CDR3 length: 10
J gene: TRBJ2-1
CDR3 protein: ASRQVWTEQF

V gene: TRBV19
CDR3 length: 16
J gene: TRBJ2-3
CDR3 protein: ASSTPSLIALGTDTQY

V gene: TRBV27
CDR3 length: 12
J gene: TRBJ1-4
CDR3 protein: ASAPGTDNEKLF

V gene: TRBV27
CDR3 length: 14
J gene: TRBJ2-7
CDR3 protein: ASSPKPGQGSYEQY

V gene: TRBV19
CDR3 length: 12
J gene: TRBJ2-7
CDR3 protein: ASSIVDRLYEQY

V gene: TRBV28
CDR3 length: 12
J gene: TRBJ1-5
CDR3 protein: ASSFQGNGQPQH

V gene: TRBV19
CDR3 length: 14
J gene: TRBJ2-1
CDR3 protein: ASSLIQGPLSNEQF

V gene: TRBV7-6
CDR3 length: 12
J gene: TRBJ2-2
CDR3 protein: ASSFGRGTGELF

V gene: TRBV7-2
CDR3 length: 13
J gene: TRBJ2-5
CDR3 protein: ASSDRDRGGETQY

V gene: TRBV19
CDR3 length: 12
J gene: TRBJ1-5
CDR3 protein: ASSIRDKNQPQH

V gene: TRBV6-5
CDR3 length: 16
J gene: TRBJ1-2
CDR3 protein: ASSYSILSTRIPGGYT

V gene: TRBV12-3/TRBV12-4
CDR3 length: 11
J gene: TRBJ2-3
CDR3 protein: ASSWAPKDTQY

V gene: TRBV24-1
CDR3 length: 13
J gene: TRBJ2-1
CDR3 protein: ATSDFPDSYNEQF

V gene: TRBV7-6
CDR3 length: 14
J gene: TRBJ2-3
CDR3 protein: ASSQGRAGDPDTQY

V gene: TRBV2
CDR3 length: 13
J gene: TRBJ2-7
CDR3 protein: ASRGFDRPSYEQY

V gene: TRBV7-6
CDR3 length: 12
J gene: TRBJ1-1
CDR3 protein: ASSYDRRDTEAF

V gene: TRBV6-2/TRBV6-3
CDR3 length: 16
J gene: TRBJ2-1
CDR3 protein: ASSYWAHRGTEGNEQF

V gene: TRBV7-9
CDR3 length: 12
J gene: TRBJ2-5
CDR3 protein: ASRGDRKLETQY

V gene: TRBV15
CDR3 length: 12
J gene: TRBJ2-1
CDR3 protein: ATSTRRSYNEQF

V gene: TRBV4-3
CDR3 length: 16
J gene: TRBJ1-5
CDR3 protein: ASSLIQGGVTLTSPQH

V gene: TRBV12-3/TRBV12-4
CDR3 length: 11
J gene: TRBJ1-2
CDR3 protein: ASSSDTTNGYT